The next 15 T cell receptor beta chains were all read from a single sample in a study of blood T cells in healthy people across ages. Combining a sample-barcoded 5' primer with a J-beta primer mix, a second PCR ran for 7 to 11 cycles. TCRdb re-called the 5' RACE reads through MiXCR, storing one row per CDR3 protein. The sample includes 1.5 million to 2 million distinct CDR3 sequences, 28% seen only once; the top ten take about 8%. The sample consisted of blood. The receptors shown here come from a woman aged 30 to 39 in good health.

This clonotype was counted ten times or more. CDR3 amino acids: CASSPKGTDTQYF. In DNA, the CDR3 is TGTGCCAGCTCACCAAAAGGCACAGATACGCAGTATTTT. The gene calls are TRBV3-1 and TRBJ2-3; D is undetermined. Germline values: CDR1 LGHDT, CDR2 YNNKEL (reference sequence). V was cut by 8 bases and J by 1 base, with 10 bases left in between. This CDR3 contains 13 residues.

V is TRBV10-2 and J is TRBJ2-7; possible D gene TRBD2, 6 bases. The CDR3 consists of 15 residues. Germline-derived CDR1 and CDR2 are WSHSY and SAAADI. Trimming left V 3 bases short and J 0 bases short, with 12 bases between. The CDR3 DNA follows: TGCGCCAGCAGTGATGTGGCGGGGAGCTCCTACGAGCAGTACTTC. Residues: CASSDVAGSSYEQYF.

As DNA, the CDR3 is TGCGCCAGCAAGCGGGAGATGGGCAACAATGAGCAGTTCTTC. Protein: CASKREMGNNEQFF. The chain joins TRBV5-1 to TRBJ2-1, with 8 bases that match TRBD2. CDR3 length: 14 amino acids. J was trimmed by 5 bases and V by 6 bases; bases with no gene match: 7. Germline V gives CDR1 SGHRS, CDR2 YFSETQ.

The V call is TRBV4-3, the J call TRBJ1-2; D is undetermined. CDR1 LGHNA and CDR2 YSLEER come from the germline V gene. Trimming took off 0 bases at V and 3 bases at J, with 8 bases between the two ends. This CDR3 spans 14 amino acids. The DNA for the CDR3 is TGCGCCAGCAGCCAAGAAGAAGATTACTATGGCTACACCTTC. As protein: CASSQEEDYYGYTF.

This clonotype was seen a few times. A much bigger clone sits one base away, suggesting this may be a read error. The chain joins TRBV5-1 to TRBJ2-7; no definite D call. CDR3 length equals 15 residues. Germline CDR1 reads SGHRS; CDR2 reads YFSETQ. Trimming removed 4 bases at V and 2 bases at J, with 16 bases between. This CDR3 is CASSLLSCKTYEQYF. As DNA, the CDR3 is TGCGCCAGCAGCCTCCTAAGCTGTAAAACCTACGAGCAGTACTTC.

The chain uses TRBV7-6 and TRBJ1-1; TRBD1 agrees at 7 bases. The CDR3 is 14 residues long. The germline gives CDR1 SGHVS, CDR2 FNYEAQ. Trimming at V came to 6 bases and at J to 0 bases, leaving 4 bases not matched to a gene. The CDR3 region has the DNA TGTGCCAGCAGTGAGGGGGCCGTGAACACTGAAGCTTTCTTT. As protein: CASSEGAVNTEAFF.

The chain couples TRBV4-3 to TRBJ2-1; D is ambiguous. V was trimmed by 0 bases and J by 13 bases, leaving 13 bases between them. Germline CDR1 and CDR2: LGHNA and YSLEER. The CDR3 extends over 13 amino acids. The CDR3 loop is CASSQEAVETQFF. CDR3 bases: TGCGCCAGCAGCCAAGAGGCAGTTGAGACCCAGTTCTTC.

This clonotype showed up just a few times. The rearrangement joins TRBV3-1 to TRBJ2-5; TRBD1 or TRBD2 may be the D gene (5 bases each). Deletions cut 3 bases from V and 7 bases from J, with 12 bases between. Germline V gene lookup returns CDR1 LGHDT and CDR2 YNNKEL (reference sequence). CDR3 length equals 13 residues. CDR3 residues: CASSQGTAGTQYF. The DNA of the CDR3 is TGTGCCAGCAGCCAGGGGACCGCGGGGACCCAGTACTTC.

As for this clonotype: The conserved closing phenylalanine or tryptophan is absent in this CDR3, likely reflecting a read error. The chain has TRBV5-1 and TRBJ1-1, with 8 bases fitting TRBD1. The CDR3 runs 14 residues. J gave up 1 base and V 4 bases, and 3 bases lay outside the gene matches. The V gene's germline CDR1 is SGHRS and CDR2 YFSETQ. CDR3 sequence: CASSSTGGNTEAFC. The CDR3 region has the DNA TGCGCCAGCAGCAGTACAGGGGGGAACACTGAAGCTTTCTGT.

The DNA for the CDR3 is TGCAGTGCTCGATATAGCGGAAGCACAGATACGCAGTATTTT. This codes for CSARYSGSTDTQYF. The V call is TRBV20-1, the J call TRBJ2-3; the D gene is possibly TRBD2 (6 bases). CDR1 and CDR2 from the germline V gene are DFQATT and SNEGSKA (reference sequence). CDR3 length: 14 residues. The ends were cut back, 5 bases at V and 0 bases at J, with 12 bases in the middle.

Only one count was recorded for this clonotype. A read error may account for a junction end that differs from germline. V is TRBV3-1 and J is TRBJ2-2; D may be TRBD2 (5 bases). CDR1 is LGHDT, CDR2 YNNKEL, per germline (reference sequence). The CDR3 has 14 amino acids. The CDR3 loop reads CASSQNPNTGERFF. DNA for the CDR3: TGTGCCAGCAGCCAGAATCCTAACACCGGGGAGCGGTTTTTT.

In its sample, this clonotype was seen many times. This chain uses TRBV12-3 or TRBV12-4 with TRBJ2-7; TRBD1 matches at 8 bases. Germline trimming cut 5 bases from V and 2 bases from J; bases unmatched to any gene: 8. This CDR3 contains 15 residues. The CDR3 DNA is TGTGCCAGCAGTCAACTCCAGGGGGCCCCCTACGAGCAGTACTTC. It codes for CASSQLQGAPYEQYF.

This clonotype was seen repeatedly, ten times or more. The chain uses TRBV6-6 and TRBJ2-1, with a tentative D call TRBD2 (5 bases). This CDR3 is built from 14 residues. V was trimmed by 4 bases and J by 6 bases, leaving 13 bases between them. Looked up from germline, CDR1 is MNHNY and CDR2 is SVGAGI (reference sequence). The CDR3, as DNA: TGTGCCAGCAGTTGGAAACTAGGCGGCAATGAGCAGTTCTTC. It specifies CASSWKLGGNEQFF.

The V and J genes are TRBV5-5 and TRBJ2-1; tentative D call: TRBD2 (6 bases). The germline gives CDR1 SGHKS, CDR2 YYEKEE (reference sequence). V lost 1 base, J lost 11 bases, and 7 bases lay in between. The CDR3 extends over 11 amino acids. CDR3 nucleotide sequence: TGTGCCAGCAGCTTGCGGGAGAAGCAGTTCTTC. Translated, it gives CASSLREKQFF. Supplemented by reference TRBV5-5 and TRBJ2-1, the full variable domain reads DAGVTQSPTHLIKTRGQQVTLRCSPISGHKSVSWYQQVLGQGPQFIFQYYEKEERGRGNFPDRFSARQFPNYSSELNVNALLLGDSALYLCASSLREKQFFGPGTRLTVL.

This clonotype was recorded many times. The chain combines TRBV12-3 or TRBV12-4 with TRBJ2-7; D possibly corresponds to TRBD2 (5 bases). The CDR3 contains 14 residues. V lost 4 bases to trimming and J lost 5 bases, with 15 bases between them. The CDR3 is CASSWTLRRNEQYF. CDR3 nucleotides: TGTGCCAGCAGTTGGACTCTTAGGCGGAACGAGCAGTACTTC.